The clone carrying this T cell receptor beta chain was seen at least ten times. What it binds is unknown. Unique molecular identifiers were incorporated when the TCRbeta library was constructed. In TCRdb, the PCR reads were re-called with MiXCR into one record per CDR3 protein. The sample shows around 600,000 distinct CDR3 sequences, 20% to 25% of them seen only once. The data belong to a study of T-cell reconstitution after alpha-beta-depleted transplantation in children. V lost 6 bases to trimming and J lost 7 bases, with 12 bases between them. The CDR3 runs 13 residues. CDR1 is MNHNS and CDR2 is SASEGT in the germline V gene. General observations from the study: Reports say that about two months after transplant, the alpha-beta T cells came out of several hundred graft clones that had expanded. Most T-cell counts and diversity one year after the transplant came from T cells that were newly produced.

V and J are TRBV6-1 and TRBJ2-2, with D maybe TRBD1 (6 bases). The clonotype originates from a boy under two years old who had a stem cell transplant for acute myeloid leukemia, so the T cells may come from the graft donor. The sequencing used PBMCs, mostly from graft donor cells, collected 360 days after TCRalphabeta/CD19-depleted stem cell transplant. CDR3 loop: CASSFRGNGELFF. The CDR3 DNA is TGTGCCAGCAGCTTCAGGGGAAACGGGGAGCTGTTTTTT.